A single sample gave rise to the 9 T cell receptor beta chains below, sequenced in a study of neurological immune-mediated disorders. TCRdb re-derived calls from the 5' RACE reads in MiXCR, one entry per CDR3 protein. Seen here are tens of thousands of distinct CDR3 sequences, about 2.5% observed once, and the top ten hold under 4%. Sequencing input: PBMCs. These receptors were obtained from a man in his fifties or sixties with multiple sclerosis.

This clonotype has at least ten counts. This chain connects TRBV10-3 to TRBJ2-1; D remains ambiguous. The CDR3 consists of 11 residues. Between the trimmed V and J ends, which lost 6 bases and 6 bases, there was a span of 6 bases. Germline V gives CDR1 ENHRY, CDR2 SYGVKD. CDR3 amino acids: CAIRGLNEQFF. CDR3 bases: TGTGCCATCAGGGGCCTCAATGAGCAGTTCTTC.

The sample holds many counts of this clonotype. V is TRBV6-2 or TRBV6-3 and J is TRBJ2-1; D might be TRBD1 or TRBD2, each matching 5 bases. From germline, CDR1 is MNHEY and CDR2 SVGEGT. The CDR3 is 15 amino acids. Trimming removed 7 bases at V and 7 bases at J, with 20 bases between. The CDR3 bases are TGTGCCAGCACCGACCATGGGGACCTCATAAATGAGCAGTTCTTC. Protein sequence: CASTDHGDLINEQFF.

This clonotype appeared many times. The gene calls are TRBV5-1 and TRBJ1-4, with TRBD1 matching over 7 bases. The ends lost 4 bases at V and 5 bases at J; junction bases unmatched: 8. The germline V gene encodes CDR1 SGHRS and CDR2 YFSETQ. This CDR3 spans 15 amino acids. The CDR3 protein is CASSTAGTENEKLFF. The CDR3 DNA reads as TGCGCCAGCAGCACCGCCGGGACAGAAAATGAAAAACTGTTTTTT.

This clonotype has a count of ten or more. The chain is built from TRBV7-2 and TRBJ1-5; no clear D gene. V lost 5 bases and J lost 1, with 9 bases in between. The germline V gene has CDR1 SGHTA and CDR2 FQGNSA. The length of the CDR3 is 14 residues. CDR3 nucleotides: TGTGCCAGCAGCGTTGGAGGGAGCAATCAGCCCCAGCATTTT. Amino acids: CASSVGGSNQPQHF.

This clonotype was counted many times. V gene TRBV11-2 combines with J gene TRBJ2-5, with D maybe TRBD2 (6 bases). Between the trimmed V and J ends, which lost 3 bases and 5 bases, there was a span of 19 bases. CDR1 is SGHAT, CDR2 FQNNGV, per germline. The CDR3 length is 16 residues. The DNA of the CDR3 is TGTGCCAGCAGCTTCCCCCGAGGAACTAGCTGGGAGACCCAGTACTTC. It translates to CASSFPRGTSWETQYF. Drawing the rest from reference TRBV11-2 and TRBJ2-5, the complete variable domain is EAGVAQSPRYKIIEKRQSVAFWCNPISGHATLYWYQQILGQGPKLLIQFQNNGVVDDSQLPKDRFSAERLKGVDSTLKIQPAKLEDSAVYLCASSFPRGTSWETQYFGPGTRLLVL.

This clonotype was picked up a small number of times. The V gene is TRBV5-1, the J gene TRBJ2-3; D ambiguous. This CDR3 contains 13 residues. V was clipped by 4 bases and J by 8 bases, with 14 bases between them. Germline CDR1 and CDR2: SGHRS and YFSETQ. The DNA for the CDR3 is TGCGCCAGCAGCGATGGGTGGGGTACTACGCAGTATTTT. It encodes CASSDGWGTTQYF.

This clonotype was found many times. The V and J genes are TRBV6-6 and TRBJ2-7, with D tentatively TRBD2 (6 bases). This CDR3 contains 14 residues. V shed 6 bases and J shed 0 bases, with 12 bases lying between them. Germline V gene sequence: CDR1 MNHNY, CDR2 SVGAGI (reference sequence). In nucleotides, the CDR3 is TGTGCCAGCAGAGTGACTAGGAGCTCCTACGAGCAGTACTTC. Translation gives CASRVTRSSYEQYF.

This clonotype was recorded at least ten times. In DNA form, the CDR3 reads TGTGCCAGCAGCTCACTCGGTCGTGGGGAGCAGTACTTC. This codes for CASSSLGRGEQYF. V usage is TRBV5-6 and J usage is TRBJ2-7; unclear D gene. Trimming stripped 3 bases from V and 7 bases from J, with 14 bases between. Germline loops: CDR1 SGHDT, CDR2 YYEEEE. The CDR3 length is 13 residues.

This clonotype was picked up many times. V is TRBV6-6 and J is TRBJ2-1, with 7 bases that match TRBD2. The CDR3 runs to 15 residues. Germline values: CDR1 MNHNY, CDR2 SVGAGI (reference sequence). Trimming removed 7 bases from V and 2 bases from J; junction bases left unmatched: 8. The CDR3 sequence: CASNDWGGAYNEQFF. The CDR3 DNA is TGTGCCAGCAATGATTGGGGGGGGGCCTACAATGAGCAGTTCTTC.